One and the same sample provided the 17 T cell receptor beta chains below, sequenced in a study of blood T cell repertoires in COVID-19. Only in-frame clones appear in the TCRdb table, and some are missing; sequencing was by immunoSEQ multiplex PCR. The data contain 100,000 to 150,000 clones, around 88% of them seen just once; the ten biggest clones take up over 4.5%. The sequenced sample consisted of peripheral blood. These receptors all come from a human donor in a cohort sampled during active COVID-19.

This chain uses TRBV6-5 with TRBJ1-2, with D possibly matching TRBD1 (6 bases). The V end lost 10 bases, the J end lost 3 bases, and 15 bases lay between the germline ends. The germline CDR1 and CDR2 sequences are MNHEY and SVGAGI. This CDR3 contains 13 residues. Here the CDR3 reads CATAGVGDYGYTF. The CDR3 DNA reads TGTGCCACAGCAGGGGTCGGGGACTATGGCTACACCTTC.

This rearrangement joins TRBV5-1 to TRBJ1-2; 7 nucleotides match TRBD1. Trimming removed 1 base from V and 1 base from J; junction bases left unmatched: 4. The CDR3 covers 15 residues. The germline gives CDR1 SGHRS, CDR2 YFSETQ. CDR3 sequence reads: CASSLSGGINYGYTF. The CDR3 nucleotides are TGCGCCAGCAGCTTGTCAGGGGGTATTAACTATGGCTACACCTTC.

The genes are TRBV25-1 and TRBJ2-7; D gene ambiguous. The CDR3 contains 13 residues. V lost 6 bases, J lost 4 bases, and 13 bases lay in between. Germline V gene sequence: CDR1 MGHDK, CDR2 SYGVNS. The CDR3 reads CASRRFGSYEQYF. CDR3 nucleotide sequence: TGTGCCAGCAGGAGGTTCGGATCGTACGAGCAGTACTTC.

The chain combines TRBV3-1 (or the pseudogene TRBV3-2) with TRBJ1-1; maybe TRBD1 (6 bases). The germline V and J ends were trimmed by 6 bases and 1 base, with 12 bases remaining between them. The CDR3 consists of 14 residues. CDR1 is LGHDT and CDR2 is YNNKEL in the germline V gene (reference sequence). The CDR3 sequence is CASRVDRKNTEAFF. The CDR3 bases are TGTGCCAGCAGGGTGGACAGAAAGAACACTGAAGCTTTCTTT.

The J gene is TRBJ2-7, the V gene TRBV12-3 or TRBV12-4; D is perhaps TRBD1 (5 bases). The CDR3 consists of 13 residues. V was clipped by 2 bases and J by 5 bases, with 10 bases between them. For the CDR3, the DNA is TGTGCCAGCAGTTTAACCCAGGGTGACGAGCAGTACTTC. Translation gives CASSLTQGDEQYF.

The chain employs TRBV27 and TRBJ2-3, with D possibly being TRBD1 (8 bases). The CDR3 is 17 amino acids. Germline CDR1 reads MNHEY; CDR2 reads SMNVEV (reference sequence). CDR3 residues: CVTGGRGPASSTDTQYF. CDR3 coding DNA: TGTGTCACAGGGGGGAGGGGCCCGGCTTCTAGCACAGATACGCAGTATTTT.

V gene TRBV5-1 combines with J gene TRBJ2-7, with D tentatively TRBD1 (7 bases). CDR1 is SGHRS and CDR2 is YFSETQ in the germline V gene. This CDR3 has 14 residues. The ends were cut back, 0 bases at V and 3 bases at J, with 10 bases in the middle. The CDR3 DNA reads TGCGCCAGCAGCTTGGCCCAGGGGGGCTACGAGCAGTACTTC. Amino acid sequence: CASSLAQGGYEQYF.

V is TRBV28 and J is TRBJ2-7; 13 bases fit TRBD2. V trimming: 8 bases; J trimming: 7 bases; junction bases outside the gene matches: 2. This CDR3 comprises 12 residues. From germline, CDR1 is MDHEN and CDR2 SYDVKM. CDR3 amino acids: CASGLAGVEQYF. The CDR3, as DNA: TGTGCCAGCGGACTAGCGGGAGTGGAGCAGTACTTC.

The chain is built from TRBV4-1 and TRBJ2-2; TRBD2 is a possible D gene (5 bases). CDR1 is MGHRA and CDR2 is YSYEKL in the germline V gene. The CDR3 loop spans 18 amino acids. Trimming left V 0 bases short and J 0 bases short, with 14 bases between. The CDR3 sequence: CASSQDPEGSTNTGELFF. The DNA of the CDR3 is TGCGCCAGCAGCCAAGATCCCGAGGGCTCGACGAACACCGGGGAGCTGTTTTTT.

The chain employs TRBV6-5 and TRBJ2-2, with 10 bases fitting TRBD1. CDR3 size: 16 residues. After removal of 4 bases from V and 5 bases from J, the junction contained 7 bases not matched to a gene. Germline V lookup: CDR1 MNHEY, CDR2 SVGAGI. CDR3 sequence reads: CASSSPRDRGTGELFF. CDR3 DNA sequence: TGTGCCAGCAGTTCACCTCGGGACAGGGGTACCGGGGAGCTGTTTTTT.

CDR3 sequence (DNA): TGTGCCAGCAGCCAATCATCCCAAGAGACCCAGTACTTC. This translates into CASSQSSQETQYF. The chain employs TRBV3-1 (or the pseudogene TRBV3-2) and TRBJ2-5; D unresolved. V lost 2 bases and J 1 base, leaving 5 bases between the germline ends. CDR3 length equals 13 residues. CDR1 is LGHDT and CDR2 is YNNKEL in the germline V gene (reference sequence).

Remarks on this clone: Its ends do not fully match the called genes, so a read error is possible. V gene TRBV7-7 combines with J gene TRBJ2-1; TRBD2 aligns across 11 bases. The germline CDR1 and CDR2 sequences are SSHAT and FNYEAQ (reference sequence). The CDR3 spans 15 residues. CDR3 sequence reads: CASSLESSGGHEQFF. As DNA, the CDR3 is TGTGCTAGCAGCTTAGAGTCTAGCGGGGGGCATGAGCAGTTCTTC.

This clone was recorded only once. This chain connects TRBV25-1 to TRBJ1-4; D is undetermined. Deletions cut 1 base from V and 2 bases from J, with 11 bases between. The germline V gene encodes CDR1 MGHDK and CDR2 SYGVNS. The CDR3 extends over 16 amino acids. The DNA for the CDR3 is TGTGCCAGCAGTGAATCGGGTCCCGGGACTAATGAAAAACTGTTTTTT. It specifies CASSESGPGTNEKLFF.

CDR3: CASSLGWGLSNYGYTF. The CDR3, as DNA: TGTGCCAGCAGTTTAGGTTGGGGACTTAGTAACTATGGCTACACCTTC. The chain uses TRBV27 and TRBJ1-2, with D perhaps matching TRBD1 (5 bases). The germline V and J ends were trimmed by 2 bases and 1 base, with 14 bases remaining between them. This CDR3 has 16 amino acids. Germline CDR1 reads MNHEY; CDR2 reads SMNVEV (reference sequence).

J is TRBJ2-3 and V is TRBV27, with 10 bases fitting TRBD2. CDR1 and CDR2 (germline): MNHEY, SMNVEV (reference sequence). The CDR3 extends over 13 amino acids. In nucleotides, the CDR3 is TGTGTTATATCTAGCGGGGGAGGGGGCACGCAGTATTTT. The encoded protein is CVISSGGGGTQYF.

The CDR3 loop is CASSWDRYQETQYF. The CDR3 nucleotides read TGTGCCAGCAGTTGGGACAGGTACCAAGAGACCCAGTACTTC. The gene calls are TRBV2 and TRBJ2-5; 8 nucleotides match TRBD1. Germline CDR1 is SNHLY and CDR2 is FYNNEI. There are 14 residues in the CDR3. Trimming cost V 5 bases and J 0 bases; bases outside gene matches: 2.

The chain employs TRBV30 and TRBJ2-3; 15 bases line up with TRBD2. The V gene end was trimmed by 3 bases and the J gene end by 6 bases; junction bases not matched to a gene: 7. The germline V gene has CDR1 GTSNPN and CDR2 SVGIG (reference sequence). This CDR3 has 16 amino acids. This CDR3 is CAWSLGLAGGPDTQYF. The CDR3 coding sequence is TGTGCCTGGAGCCTCGGACTAGCGGGAGGGCCGGATACGCAGTATTTT.